The rows below give T cell receptor beta chains drawn from one sample of a study of blood T cell repertoires in COVID-19. TCRdb's table, derived via immunoSEQ multiplex PCR, lists solely in-frame clones and lacks some. Among some 290,000 clones listed, roughly 86% were seen once. The sequenced sample was peripheral blood. Receptors were obtained from a man younger than 35 with active or convalescent COVID-19. Each CDR3 is given with its conserved first and last residue. The order of the fields is V gene, J gene, CDR3 length, CDR3 protein.

V: TRBV7-3
J: TRBJ2-3
length: 16
CDR3: CASSHTRDRSTDTQYF

V: TRBV6-5
J: TRBJ2-4
length: 12
CDR3: CASRAPGGLEYF

V: TRBV12-2
J: TRBJ2-7
length: 14
CDR3: CASRLGTGSYEQYF

V: TRBV2
J: TRBJ1-5
length: 16
CDR3: CASSGMSGGAGQPQHF

V: TRBV28
J: TRBJ1-5
length: 16
CDR3: CASSLNPGTGNQPQHF

V: TRBV11-2
J: TRBJ2-7
length: 14
CDR3: CASSGRVLGLGQYF

V: TRBV2
J: TRBJ1-5
length: 15
CDR3: CASSVGQGGNQPQHF

V: TRBV7-9
J: TRBJ2-5
length: 14
CDR3: CASSSGGSGETQYF

V: TRBV10-1
J: TRBJ2-1
length: 12
CDR3: CAPGGGPNEQFF

V: TRBV6-6
J: TRBJ1-3
length: 15
CDR3: CASSRGGDSGNTIYF

V: TRBV9
J: TRBJ2-7
length: 16
CDR3: CASSPRASGTYYEQYF

V: TRBV27
J: TRBJ2-7
length: 13
CDR3: CASSPLNSYEQYF

V: TRBV6-2/TRBV6-3
J: TRBJ2-2
length: 16
CDR3: CASSYLQRGGPGELFF

V: TRBV28
J: TRBJ2-7
length: 14
CDR3: CASSAVGAGWEQYF

V: TRBV29-1
J: TRBJ1-2
length: 12
CDR3: CSVEEGDYGYTF

V: TRBV19
J: TRBJ2-3
length: 14
CDR3: CASSGIEDTDTQYF

V: TRBV19
J: TRBJ1-6
length: 18
CDR3: CASSFSTGSGSYNSPLHF

V: TRBV14
J: TRBJ2-1
length: 15
CDR3: CASRPSLDGYNEQFF

V: TRBV19
J: TRBJ2-5
length: 13
CDR3: CASSNHGQETQYF

V: TRBV29-1
J: TRBJ2-2
length: 15
CDR3: CSVGTGQKNTGELFF

V: TRBV6-6
J: TRBJ2-2
length: 15
CDR3: CASSSISISGWELFF

V: TRBV27
J: TRBJ2-7
length: 14
CDR3: CASSLAGGPGEQYF

V: TRBV19
J: TRBJ1-5
length: 16
CDR3: CASSTGQLNSNQPQHF

V: TRBV5-4
J: TRBJ1-4
length: 15
CDR3: CASSLGGTGDEKLFF

V: TRBV24-1
J: TRBJ1-5
length: 14
CDR3: CATSEGQGFQPQHF

V: TRBV5-1
J: TRBJ2-3
length: 15
CDR3: CASSPGGPRTDTQYF

V: TRBV9
J: TRBJ2-1
length: 12
CDR3: CASSVVQNEQFF

V: TRBV19
J: TRBJ1-5
length: 17
CDR3: CASSINWAAGSNQPQHF

V: TRBV30
J: TRBJ2-7
length: 11
CDR3: CAWNRDSEQYF

V: TRBV27
J: TRBJ2-3
length: 17
CDR3: CASSSLGAGGGADTQYF

V: TRBV30
J: TRBJ2-7
length: 12
CDR3: CAWSVQTYEQYF

V: TRBV18
J: TRBJ1-2
length: 15
CDR3: CASSPGRGRGYGYTF

V: TRBV6-2/TRBV6-3
J: TRBJ2-1
length: 13
CDR3: CASSLTSGHVQFF

V: TRBV10-3
J: TRBJ1-4
length: 13
CDR3: CAISDTGRAKLFF

V: TRBV19
J: TRBJ1-1
length: 15
CDR3: CASSISGPRGTEAFF

V: TRBV18
J: TRBJ2-3
length: 13
CDR3: CATRTVQTDTQYF

V: TRBV27
J: TRBJ1-6
length: 15
CDR3: CASSFTTGYNSPLHF

V: TRBV30
J: TRBJ1-2
length: 13
CDR3: CAWSVRTPYGYTF

V: TRBV5-8
J: TRBJ2-2
length: 16
CDR3: CASSLADYLNTGELFF

V: TRBV11-2
J: TRBJ2-2
length: 15
CDR3: CASSPWTGGTGELFF

V: TRBV3-1/TRBV3-2
J: TRBJ2-2
length: 17
CDR3: CASSPYLLELDTGELFF

V: TRBV6-5
J: TRBJ2-3
length: 12
CDR3: CASSYRGDTQYF

V: TRBV12-3/TRBV12-4
J: TRBJ1-5
length: 13
CDR3: CASSLLSDQPQHF

V: TRBV7-9
J: TRBJ2-6
length: 15
CDR3: CASNIGGSGANVLTF

V: TRBV6-6
J: TRBJ1-3
length: 16
CDR3: CASSYPNRETGNTIYF

V: TRBV30
J: TRBJ2-1
length: 13
CDR3: CAWKKAGGSGRIF

V: TRBV6-5
J: TRBJ1-4
length: 14
CDR3: CASSRTGDNEKLFF

V: TRBV9
J: TRBJ2-3
length: 15
CDR3: CASSVFSGRGDTQYF

V: TRBV19
J: TRBJ1-2
length: 16
CDR3: CASSIRSPGAYYGYTF

V: TRBV9
J: TRBJ1-2
length: 16
CDR3: CASSSPGTGGNYGYTF

V: TRBV6-5
J: TRBJ1-1
length: 15
CDR3: CASSYSTAEAGEAFF

V: TRBV2
J: TRBJ1-4
length: 14
CDR3: CASSAPMNGEKLFF

V: TRBV28
J: TRBJ2-1
length: 14
CDR3: CASSLTGASAEQFF

V: TRBV7-9
J: TRBJ2-7
length: 15
CDR3: CASFVSGTGSSEQYF

V: TRBV5-1
J: TRBJ2-7
length: 12
CDR3: CASSLDAGPKYF

V: TRBV2
J: TRBJ2-2
length: 17
CDR3: CASSGIRDRGYSGELFF

V: TRBV6-6
J: TRBJ1-2
length: 15
CDR3: CASSLGAGRNYGYTF

V: TRBV27
J: TRBJ1-2
length: 14
CDR3: CASSFRGVDYGYTF

V: TRBV10-3
J: TRBJ2-3
length: 14
CDR3: CAISGTASTDTQYF

V: TRBV18
J: TRBJ2-2
length: 16
CDR3: CASSYSAGGDTGELFF